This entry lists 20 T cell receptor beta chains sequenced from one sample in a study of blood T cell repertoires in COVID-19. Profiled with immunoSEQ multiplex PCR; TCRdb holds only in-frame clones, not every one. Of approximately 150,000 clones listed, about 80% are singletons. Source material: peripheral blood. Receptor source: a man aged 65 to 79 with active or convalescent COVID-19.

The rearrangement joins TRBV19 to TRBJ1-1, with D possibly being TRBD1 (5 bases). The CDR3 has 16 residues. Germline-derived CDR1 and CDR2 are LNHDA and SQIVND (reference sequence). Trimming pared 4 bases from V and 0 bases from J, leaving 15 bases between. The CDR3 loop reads CASSRLGAGLNTEAFF. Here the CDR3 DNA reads TGTGCCAGTAGTAGGCTAGGAGCAGGGTTGAACACTGAAGCTTTCTTT.

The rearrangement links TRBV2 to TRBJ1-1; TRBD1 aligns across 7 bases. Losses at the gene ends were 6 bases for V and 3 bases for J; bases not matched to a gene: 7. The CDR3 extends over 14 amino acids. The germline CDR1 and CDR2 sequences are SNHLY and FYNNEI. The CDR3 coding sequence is TGTGCCAGCAGCCCACAGGGGCTGGACACTGAAGCTTTCTTT. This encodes CASSPQGLDTEAFF.

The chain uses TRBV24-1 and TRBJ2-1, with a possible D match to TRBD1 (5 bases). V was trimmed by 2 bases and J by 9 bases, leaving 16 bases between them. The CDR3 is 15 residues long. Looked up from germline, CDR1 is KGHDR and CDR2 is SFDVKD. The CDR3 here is CATSDWQGSMGEQFF. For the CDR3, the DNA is TGTGCCACCAGTGATTGGCAGGGATCTATGGGTGAGCAGTTCTTC.

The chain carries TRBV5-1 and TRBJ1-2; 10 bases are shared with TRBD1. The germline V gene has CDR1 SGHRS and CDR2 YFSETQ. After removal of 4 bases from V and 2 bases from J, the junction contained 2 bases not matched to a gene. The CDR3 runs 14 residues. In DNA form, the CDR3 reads TGCGCCAGCAGCCAGGGACAGGGGAACTATGGCTACACCTTC. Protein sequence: CASSQGQGNYGYTF.

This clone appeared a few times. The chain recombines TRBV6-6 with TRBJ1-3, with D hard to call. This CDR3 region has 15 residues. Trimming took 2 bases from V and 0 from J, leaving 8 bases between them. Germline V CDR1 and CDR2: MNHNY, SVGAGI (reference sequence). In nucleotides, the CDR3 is TGTGCCAGCAGTTACGAGTTAATCTCTGGAAACACCATATATTTT. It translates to CASSYELISGNTIYF.

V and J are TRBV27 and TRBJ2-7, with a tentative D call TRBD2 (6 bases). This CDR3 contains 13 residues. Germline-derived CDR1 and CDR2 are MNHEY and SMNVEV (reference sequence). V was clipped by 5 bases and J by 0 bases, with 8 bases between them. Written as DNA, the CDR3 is TGTGCCAGCAGTGGGGGGACCTCCTACGAGCAGTACTTC. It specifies CASSGGTSYEQYF.

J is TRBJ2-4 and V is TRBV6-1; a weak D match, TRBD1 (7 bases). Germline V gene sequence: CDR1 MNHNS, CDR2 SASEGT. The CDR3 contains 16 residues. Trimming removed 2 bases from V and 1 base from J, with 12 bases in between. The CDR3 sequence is CASSERAGGAKNIQYF. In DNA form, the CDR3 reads TGTGCCAGCAGTGAAAGGGCAGGGGGGGCCAAAAACATTCAGTACTTC.

CDR3 nucleotides: TGTGCCAGCAGCTGGGACAGGGGGCCAAATACGCAGTATTTT. Protein: CASSWDRGPNTQYF. The genes are TRBV7-6 and TRBJ2-3; TRBD1 aligns across 12 bases. V was pared by 4 bases and J by 7 bases, with 3 bases of the junction left unmatched. The germline CDR1 and CDR2 sequences are SGHVS and FNYEAQ. The CDR3 is made up of 14 amino acids.

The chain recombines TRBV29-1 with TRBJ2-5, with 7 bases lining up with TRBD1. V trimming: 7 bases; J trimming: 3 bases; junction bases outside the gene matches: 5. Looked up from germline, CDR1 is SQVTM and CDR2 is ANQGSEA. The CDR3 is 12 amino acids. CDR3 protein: CSGYRGEETQYF. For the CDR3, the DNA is TGCAGCGGCTACAGGGGTGAAGAGACCCAGTACTTC. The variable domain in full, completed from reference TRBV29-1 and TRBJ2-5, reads SAVISQKPSRDICQRGTSLTIQCQVDSQVTMMFWYRQQPGQSLTLIATANQGSEATYESGFVIDKFPISRPNLTFSTLTVSNMSPEDSSIYLCSGYRGEETQYFGPGTRLLVL.

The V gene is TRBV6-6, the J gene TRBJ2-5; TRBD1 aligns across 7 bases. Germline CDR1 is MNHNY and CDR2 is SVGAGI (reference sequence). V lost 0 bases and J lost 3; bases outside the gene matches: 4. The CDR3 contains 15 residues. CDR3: CASSYSWTGKETQYF. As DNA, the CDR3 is TGTGCCAGCAGTTACTCTTGGACAGGAAAAGAGACCCAGTACTTC.

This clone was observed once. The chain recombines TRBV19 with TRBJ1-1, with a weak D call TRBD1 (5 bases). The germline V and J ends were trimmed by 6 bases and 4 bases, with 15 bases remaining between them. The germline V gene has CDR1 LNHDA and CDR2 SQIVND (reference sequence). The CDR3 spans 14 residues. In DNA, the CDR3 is TGTGCCAGTAGGGCCCAGGGTCGCCGCACTGAAGCTTTCTTT. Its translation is CASRAQGRRTEAFF.

CDR3 nucleotides: TGTGCCAGCAGCTTAGGGGCTGGCACCGGGGAGCTGTTTTTT. Translation gives CASSLGAGTGELFF. The V and J genes are TRBV11-2 and TRBJ2-2; unclear D gene. This CDR3 region has 14 residues. Between the trimmed V and J ends, which lost 1 base and 4 bases, there was a span of 7 bases. CDR1 and CDR2 (germline): SGHAT, FQNNGV.

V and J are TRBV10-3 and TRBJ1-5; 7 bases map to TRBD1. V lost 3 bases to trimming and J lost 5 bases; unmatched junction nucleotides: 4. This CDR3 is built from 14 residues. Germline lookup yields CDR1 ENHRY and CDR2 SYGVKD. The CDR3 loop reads CAISEGQGDQPQHF. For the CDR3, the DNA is TGTGCCATCAGTGAAGGGCAGGGGGATCAGCCCCAGCATTTT.

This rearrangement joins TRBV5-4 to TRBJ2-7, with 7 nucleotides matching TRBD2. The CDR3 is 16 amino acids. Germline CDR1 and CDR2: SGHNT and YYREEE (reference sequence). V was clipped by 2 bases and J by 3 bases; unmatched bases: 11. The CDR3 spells CASSFRVGRDLYEQYF. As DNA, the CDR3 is TGTGCCAGCAGCTTCCGGGTTGGGAGGGACCTCTACGAGCAGTACTTC. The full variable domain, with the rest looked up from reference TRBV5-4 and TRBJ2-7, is ETGVTQSPTHLIKTRGQQVTLRCSSQSGHNTVSWYQQALGQGPQFIFQYYREEENGRGNFPPRFSGLQFPNYSSELNVNALELDDSALYLCASSFRVGRDLYEQYFGPGTRLTVT.

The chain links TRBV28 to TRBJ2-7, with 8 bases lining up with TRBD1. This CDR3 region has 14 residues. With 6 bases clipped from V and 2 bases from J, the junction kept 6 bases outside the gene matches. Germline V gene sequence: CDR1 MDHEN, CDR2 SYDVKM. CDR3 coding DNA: TGTGCCAGCAGGGCGACAGGGGTCACCTACGAGCAGTACTTC. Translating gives CASRATGVTYEQYF.

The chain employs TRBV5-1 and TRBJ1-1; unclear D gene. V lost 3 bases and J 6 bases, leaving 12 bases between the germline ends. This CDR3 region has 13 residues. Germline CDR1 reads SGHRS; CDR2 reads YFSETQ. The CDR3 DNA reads TGCGCCAGCAGCTCCCCCCCGGTACCTGAAGCTTTCTTT. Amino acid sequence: CASSSPPVPEAFF.

The CDR3 protein is CASSVGQGRDEQYF. CDR3 DNA sequence: TGTGCCAGCAGCGTAGGACAGGGTCGCGACGAGCAGTACTTC. This sequence joins TRBV9 and TRBJ2-7; 7 bases fit TRBD1. The CDR3 runs to 14 residues. V trimming: 0 bases; J trimming: 5 bases; junction bases outside the gene matches: 5. The germline CDR1 and CDR2 sequences are SGDLS and YYNGEE.

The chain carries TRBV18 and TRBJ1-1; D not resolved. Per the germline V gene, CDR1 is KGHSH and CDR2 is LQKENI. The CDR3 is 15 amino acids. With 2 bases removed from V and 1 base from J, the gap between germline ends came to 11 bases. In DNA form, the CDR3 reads TGTGCCAGCTCACCAAGAAACACCCAGAACACTGAAGCTTTCTTT. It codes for CASSPRNTQNTEAFF.

The CDR3 DNA reads as TGTGCCAGTAATATGACAGGGGGCCCTGGAAACACCATATATTTT. This sequence encodes CASNMTGGPGNTIYF. V usage is TRBV19 and J usage is TRBJ1-3, with 10 bases matching TRBD1. The CDR3 spans 15 residues. Germline V CDR1 and CDR2: LNHDA, SQIVND (reference sequence). Trimming at V came to 7 bases and at J to 2 bases, leaving 5 bases not matched to a gene.

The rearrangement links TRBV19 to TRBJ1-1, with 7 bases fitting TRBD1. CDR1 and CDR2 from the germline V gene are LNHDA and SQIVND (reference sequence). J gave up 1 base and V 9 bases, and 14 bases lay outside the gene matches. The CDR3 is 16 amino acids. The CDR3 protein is CASRSQGGLGNTEAFF. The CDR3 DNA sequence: TGTGCCAGCCGGTCGCAGGGGGGATTAGGGAACACTGAAGCTTTCTTT.